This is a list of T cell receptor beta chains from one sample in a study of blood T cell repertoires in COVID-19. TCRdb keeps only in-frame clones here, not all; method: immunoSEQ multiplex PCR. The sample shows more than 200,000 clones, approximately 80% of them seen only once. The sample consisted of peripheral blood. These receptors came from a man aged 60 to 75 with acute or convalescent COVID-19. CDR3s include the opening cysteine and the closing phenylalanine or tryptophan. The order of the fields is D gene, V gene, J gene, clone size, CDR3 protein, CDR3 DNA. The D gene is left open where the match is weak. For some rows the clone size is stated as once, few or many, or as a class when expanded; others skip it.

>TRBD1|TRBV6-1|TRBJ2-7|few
CASSEEGLGDRVYEQYF
TGTGCCAGCAGTGAAGAAGGACTGGGGGACAGGGTCTACGAGCAGTACTTC
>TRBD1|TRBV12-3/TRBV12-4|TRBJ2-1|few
CASKEGAGNEQFF
TGTGCCAGCAAAGAGGGGGCCGGGAATGAGCAGTTCTTC
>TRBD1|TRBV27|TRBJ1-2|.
CASSDRAIANYGYTF
TGTGCCAGCTCGGACAGGGCTATAGCTAACTATGGCTACACCTTC
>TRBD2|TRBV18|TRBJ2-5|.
CASSQNGLAGGPGTQYF
TGTGCCAGCTCACAGAATGGACTAGCGGGAGGGCCGGGGACCCAGTACTTC
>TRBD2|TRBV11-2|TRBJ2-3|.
CASSLGRDYSTDTQYF
TGTGCCAGCAGCTTAGGCCGGGACTACAGCACAGATACGCAGTATTTT
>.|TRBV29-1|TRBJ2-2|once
CSVRPTAGTGELFF
TGCAGCGTTCGGCCTACCGCGGGCACCGGGGAGCTGTTTTTT
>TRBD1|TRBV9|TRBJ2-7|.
CASSPRGDRGGYEQYF
TGTGCCAGCAGCCCCCGCGGCGACAGGGGCGGCTACGAGCAGTACTTC
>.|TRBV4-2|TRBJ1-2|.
CASSQGAAPIYGYTF
TGTGCCAGCAGCCAAGGGGCCGCCCCGATCTATGGCTACACCTTC
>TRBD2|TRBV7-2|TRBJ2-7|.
CASSQGLAGISYEQYF
TGTGCCAGCAGCCAGGGACTAGCGGGAATCTCCTACGAGCAGTACTTC
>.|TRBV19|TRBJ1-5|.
CASRSGVVNQPQHF
TGTGCCAGTAGATCAGGGGTGGTCAATCAGCCCCAGCATTTT
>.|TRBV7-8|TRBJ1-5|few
CASSAQWGRGSPAGQPQHF
TGTGCCAGCAGCGCCCAATGGGGCAGGGGCAGTCCTGCAGGTCAGCCCCAGCATTTT
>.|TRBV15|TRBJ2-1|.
CATSRLGNEQFF
TGTGCCACCAGCAGACTCGGGAATGAGCAGTTCTTC
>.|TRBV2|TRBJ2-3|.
CASGRGGTQYF
TGTGCCAGCGGTCGGGGTGGTACGCAGTATTTT
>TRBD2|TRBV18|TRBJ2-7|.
CASSPIFSGLAGEQYF
TGTGCCAGCTCACCGATCTTCTCCGGACTAGCGGGTGAGCAGTACTTC
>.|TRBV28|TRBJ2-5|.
CASSDLLGETQYF
TGTGCCAGCAGTGACCTTTTGGGCGAGACCCAGTACTTC
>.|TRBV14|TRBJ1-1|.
CASSQVRGEAFF
TGTGCCAGCAGCCAAGTTCGGGGTGAAGCTTTCTTT
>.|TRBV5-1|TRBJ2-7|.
CASSLEPGTGTISYEQYF
TGCGCCAGCAGCTTGGAACCGGGGACCGGGACAATAAGTTACGAGCAGTACTTC
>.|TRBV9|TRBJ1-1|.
CASSVGQPNTEAFF
TGTGCCAGCAGCGTAGGACAACCCAACACTGAAGCTTTCTTT
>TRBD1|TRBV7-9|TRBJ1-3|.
CASSEDRVSGNTIYF
TGTGCCAGCAGCGAGGACAGGGTATCAGGAAACACCATATATTTT
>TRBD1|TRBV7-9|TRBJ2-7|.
CASSLAGQVLYEQYF
TGTGCCAGCAGCTTAGCAGGACAGGTACTCTACGAGCAGTACTTC
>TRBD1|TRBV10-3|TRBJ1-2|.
CAISESSGTGNYGYTF
TGTGCCATCAGTGAGTCGTCCGGGACAGGGAACTATGGCTACACCTTC
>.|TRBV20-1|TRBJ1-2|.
CSAVGAHGYTF
TGCAGTGCCGTGGGGGCGCATGGCTACACCTTC
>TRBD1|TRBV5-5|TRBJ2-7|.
CASSSRTGSFYEQYF
TGTGCCAGCAGCTCCCGGACAGGGAGTTTCTACGAGCAGTACTTC
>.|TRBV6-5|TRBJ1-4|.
CASSYGRGNEKLFF
TGTGCCAGCAGTTACGGCAGGGGTAATGAAAAACTGTTTTTT
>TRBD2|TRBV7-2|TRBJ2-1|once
CASSTGLAGNEQFF
TGTGCCAGCAGCACCGGACTAGCGGGGAATGAGCAGTTCTTC
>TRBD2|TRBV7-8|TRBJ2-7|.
CASSLKPSGGNEQYF
TGTGCCAGCAGCTTAAAGCCTAGCGGGGGAAACGAGCAGTACTTC
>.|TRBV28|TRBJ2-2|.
CASRGAPPNSNTGELFF
TGTGCCAGCAGGGGGGCTCCCCCGAATTCGAACACCGGGGAGCTGTTTTTT
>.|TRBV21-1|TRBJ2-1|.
CASSKGLAGVNEQFF
TGTGCCAGCAGCAAAGGTCTAGCGGGAGTAAATGAGCAGTTCTTC
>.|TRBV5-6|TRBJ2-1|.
CASSLERSSYNEQFF
TGTGCCAGCAGCTTGGAAAGGAGCTCCTACAATGAGCAGTTCTTC
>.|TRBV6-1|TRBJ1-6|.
CASSFTGGINSPLHF
TGTGCCAGCAGCTTCACCGGGGGAATAAATTCACCCCTCCACTTT
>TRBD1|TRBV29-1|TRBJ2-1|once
CSVYGTGSNEQFF
TGCAGCGTTTATGGGACAGGGTCTAATGAGCAGTTCTTC
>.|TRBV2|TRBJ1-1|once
CASSATVNTEAFF
TGTGCCAGCAGTGCGACAGTGAACACTGAAGCTTTCTTT
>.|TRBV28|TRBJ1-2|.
CATVAGSYGYTF
TGTGCCACCGTGGCGGGTAGCTATGGCTACACCTTC
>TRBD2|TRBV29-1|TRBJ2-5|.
CSVPTSGGALETQYF
TGCAGCGTTCCGACTAGCGGGGGGGCCTTGGAGACCCAGTACTTC